The entry that follows covers one T cell receptor (beta chain) sequence. The source of the sample is a study of blood T cell repertoires in COVID-19. Study-wide context: Sites in the United States, Italy and Spain provided acute and convalescent COVID-19 samples.

Data came from immunoSEQ multiplex PCR; TCRdb stores just in-frame clones and leaves some out. The sample contains around 140,000 clones, around 91% of which appear only once. V lost 6 bases, J lost 4 bases, and 13 bases lay in between. CDR1 is MNHEY and CDR2 is SVGAGI in the germline V gene. This CDR3 contains 14 residues. The rearrangement links TRBV6-5 to TRBJ2-1; no definite D call. Specimen: peripheral blood. This sequence originates from a man aged 18-30 years with COVID-19, enrolled during active disease. The CDR3 nucleotides are TGTGCCAGCAGCGCGGAAGGCCTGTACAATGAGCAGTTCTTC. Translation gives CASSAEGLYNEQFF.